The rows below give T cell receptor beta chains drawn from one sample of a study of T cell repertoires in cytomegalovirus infection. TCRdb re-called the reads with MiXCR, one entry per CDR3 protein. The data contain over 150,000 distinct CDR3 sequences, about 15% of them singletons. The sample consisted of PBMCs. The receptors derive from a human donor in good health (CMV status not recorded). Some clones in this sample may be carry-over from other donors' samples. Each CDR3 is given with its conserved first and last residue. The D gene is left open where the match is weak. Part of the rows lack a size; the others show once, few, many or a class for expanded clones.

TRBV28	.	TRBJ1-5	many	CASSALAGGQPQHF	TGTGCCAGCAGCGCCCTGGCGGGGGGTCAGCCCCAGCATTTT
TRBV6-2/TRBV6-3	.	TRBJ1-5	many	CASSYSAGNQPQHF	TGTGCCAGCAGTTACTCGGCTGGCAATCAGCCCCAGCATTTT
TRBV2	.	TRBJ1-1	.	CASREGTTEAFF	TGTGCCAGCAGGGAAGGGACGACTGAAGCTTTCTTT
TRBV20-1	.	TRBJ2-6	many	CSAPTTGTGANVLTF	TGCAGTGCCCCCACCACAGGGACCGGGGCCAACGTCCTGACTTTC
TRBV28	TRBD2	TRBJ2-1	.	CATGGLAWPHEQFF	TGTGCCACCGGCGGACTAGCGTGGCCCCATGAGCAGTTCTTC
TRBV18	.	TRBJ2-5	many	CASSPVPQRQETQYF	TGTGCCAGCTCACCAGTACCACAGCGTCAAGAGACCCAGTACTTC
TRBV24-1	.	TRBJ1-5	few	CATSETGLLQPQHF	TGTGCCACCAGTGAAACAGGGTTGCTCCAGCCCCAGCATTTT
TRBV5-1	.	TRBJ2-2	.	CASSLAGGTSNTGELFF	TGCGCCAGCAGCTTGGCAGGGGGGACTTCGAACACCGGGGAGCTGTTTTTT
TRBV20-1	TRBD2	TRBJ2-5	many	CSASSLAGDQETQYF	TGCAGTGCTAGTTCGCTAGCGGGGGACCAAGAGACCCAGTACTTC
TRBV12-3/TRBV12-4	.	TRBJ2-2	.	CASSLTLGNTGELFF	TGTGCCAGCAGCCTAACCTTGGGGAACACCGGGGAGCTGTTTTTT
TRBV7-2	TRBD2	TRBJ2-7	many	CASRFLAGGNYEQYF	TGTGCCAGCAGATTCCTAGCGGGAGGGAATTACGAGCAGTACTTC
TRBV29-1	.	TRBJ2-2	.	CSVENSPNTGELFF	TGCAGCGTTGAAAACAGCCCCAACACCGGGGAGCTGTTTTTT
TRBV18	.	TRBJ2-5	.	CASSPQASIGSQTQYF	TGTGCCAGCTCGCCCCAGGCTTCGATCGGTAGTCAGACCCAGTACTTC
TRBV14	.	TRBJ1-4	.	CASSQDWPGGKLFF	TGTGCCAGCAGCCAAGATTGGCCTGGAGGAAAACTGTTTTTT
TRBV2	TRBD1	TRBJ1-1	many	CASSWDRVGNTEAFF	TGTGCCAGCAGTTGGGACAGGGTAGGGAACACTGAAGCTTTCTTT
TRBV7-9	TRBD1	TRBJ1-1	few	CASSPRTGKSPEAFF	TGTGCCAGCAGTCCCAGGACAGGGAAGAGCCCTGAAGCTTTCTTT
TRBV18	.	TRBJ1-1	.	CASSLTDRSEAFF	TGTGCCAGCTCACTTACCGACCGATCTGAAGCTTTCTTT
TRBV7-2	.	TRBJ2-1	many	CASSLGANNEQFF	TGTGCCAGCAGCTTAGGGGCCAACAATGAGCAGTTCTTC
TRBV4-2	.	TRBJ2-7	many	CASSRGAGDHEQYF	TGTGCCAGCAGCCGAGGGGCAGGGGATCACGAGCAGTACTTC
TRBV12-3/TRBV12-4	.	TRBJ1-3	many	CASSPGVGNTIYF	TGTGCCAGCAGTCCAGGGGTTGGAAACACCATATATTTT
TRBV7-2	.	TRBJ2-3	many	CASSRQSGSTDTQYF	TGTGCCAGCAGCCGACAAAGCGGGAGCACAGATACGCAGTATTTT
TRBV28	.	TRBJ2-7	few	CASRPTGGGYEQYF	TGTGCCAGCAGACCCACAGGGGGAGGGTACGAGCAGTACTTC
TRBV7-2	.	TRBJ2-2	many	CASSLAGGPNTGELFF	TGTGCCAGCAGCTTAGCAGGGGGGCCGAACACCGGGGAGCTGTTTTTT
TRBV7-8	.	TRBJ2-5	many	CASSPVGPLKTQYF	TGTGCCAGCAGCCCAGTGGGGCCTCTAAAGACCCAGTACTTC
TRBV29-1	TRBD1	TRBJ1-1	.	CSVIRGLGTEAFF	TGCAGCGTTATCAGGGGGCTGGGCACTGAAGCTTTCTTT
TRBV30	.	TRBJ2-1	few	CAWTSRDEQFF	TGTGCCTGGACTAGTCGGGATGAGCAGTTCTTC
TRBV12-3/TRBV12-4	.	TRBJ2-7	few	CASSYRYEQYF	TGTGCCAGCAGTTATAGGTACGAGCAGTACTTC
TRBV29-1	.	TRBJ1-2	.	CSVPRPNAPFYGYTF	TGCAGCGTTCCCCGACCCAACGCCCCCTTCTATGGCTACACCTTC
TRBV7-2	.	TRBJ2-6	few	CASSPLGGYVLTF	TGTGCCAGCAGCCCCTTAGGGGGTTACGTCCTGACTTTC